The clone carrying this T cell receptor (beta chain) occurred once. These data belong to a study of blood T cell repertoires in COVID-19. As handled by the study authors: The assay estimated nucleated cells by amplifying reference gene primers. This table comes from immunoSEQ multiplex PCR, and its TCRdb copy is limited to in-frame clones, with some not included. V and J calls and clone size are given by that table; D and trimming were obtained from the DNA. The data hold 270,000 or so clones, with 85% observed a single time. This TCR was recovered from a human donor in a cohort sampled during active COVID-19. Input material: peripheral blood.

CDR3 residues: CASSLGFRKETQYF. Here the CDR3 DNA reads TGTGCCAGCAGCTTAGGATTCAGAAAAGAGACCCAGTACTTC. The chain has TRBV7-2 and TRBJ2-5, with no clear D. CDR3 length: 14 amino acids. Deletions cut 1 base from V and 3 bases from J, with 9 bases between. The germline gives CDR1 SGHTA, CDR2 FQGNSA.